This T cell receptor beta chain was recorded in a study of fetal regulatory T cell absence and autoimmunity. The overall study: Without clinical diabetes, IPEX patients showed exocrine pancreas autoimmunity. Study results and limitations: Compared with cord blood, pancreas showed oligoclonal TCR enrichment, some clones over 80-fold.

This CDR3 is built from 15 residues. V was trimmed by 2 bases and J by 4 bases, leaving 12 bases between them. Germline lookup yields CDR1 MNHNY and CDR2 SVGAGI (reference sequence). Regarding this clone: Its target is not known.

The survey-level immunoSEQ assay was used. The method was immunoSEQ multiplex PCR; TCRdb's version includes in-frame clones alone and lacks a portion of them. The sample holds about 46,000 clones, roughly 83% seen once. The material sequenced was cord blood. The genes are TRBV6-6 and TRBJ2-1; D ambiguous. The TCR was taken from a newborn boy with IPEX syndrome. The CDR3 loop is CASSYLINSYNEQFF. Written as DNA, the CDR3 is TGTGCCAGCAGTTACCTAATAAACTCATACAATGAGCAGTTCTTC.